This TCR beta chain is from a study of blood T cell repertoires in COVID-19. Study summary: Some COVID-19 samples were acute and others convalescent; all came from the United States, Italy and Spain. In each case, the material was cDNA or gDNA derived from T cells, B-cell-depleted T cells, or PBMCs.

Source study methods: Reference gene primers were amplified, and this amplification served to estimate nucleated cell counts. Some clones are missing from TCRdb's copy, which holds only in-frame ones; the method was immunoSEQ multiplex PCR. V and J calls plus clone size are reproduced from that table; the DNA served to infer D and trimming. The profile shows a few hundred thousand clones, roughly 88% of them singletons. The CDR3 has 12 amino acids. Germline CDR1 and CDR2: MDHEN and SYDVKM. V lost 9 bases and J 1 base, leaving 6 bases between the germline ends. The genes are TRBV28 and TRBJ2-2, with no clear D. Sequencing was performed on peripheral blood. The sequence derives from a woman aged 30 to 39 with active or convalescent COVID-19. CDR3 coding DNA: TGTGCCAGTACAGAGAACACCGGGGAGCTGTTTTTT. It codes for CASTENTGELFF.